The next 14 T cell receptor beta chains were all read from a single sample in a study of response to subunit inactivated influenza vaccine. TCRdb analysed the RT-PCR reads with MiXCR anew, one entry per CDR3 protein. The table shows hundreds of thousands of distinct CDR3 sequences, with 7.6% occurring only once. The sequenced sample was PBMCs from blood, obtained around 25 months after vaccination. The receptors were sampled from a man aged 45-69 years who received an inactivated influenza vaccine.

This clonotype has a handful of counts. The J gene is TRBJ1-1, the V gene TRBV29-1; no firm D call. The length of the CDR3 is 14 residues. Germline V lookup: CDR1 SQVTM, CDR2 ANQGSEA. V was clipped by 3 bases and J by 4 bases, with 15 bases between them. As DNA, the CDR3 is TGCAGCGTTGAGGCAGGAATGGTGGGCACTGAAGCTTTCTTT. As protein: CSVEAGMVGTEAFF.

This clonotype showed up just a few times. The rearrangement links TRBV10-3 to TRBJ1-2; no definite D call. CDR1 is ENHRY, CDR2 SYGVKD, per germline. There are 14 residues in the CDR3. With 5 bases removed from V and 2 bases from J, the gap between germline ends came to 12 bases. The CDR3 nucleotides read TGTGCCATCAGTCAAGAAATCCAAAACTATGGCTACACCTTC. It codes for CAISQEIQNYGYTF.

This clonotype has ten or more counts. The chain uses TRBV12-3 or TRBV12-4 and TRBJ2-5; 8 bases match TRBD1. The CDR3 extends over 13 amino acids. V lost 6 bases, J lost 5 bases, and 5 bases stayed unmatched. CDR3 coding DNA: TGTGCCAGCAGCCCGAACAGGGGGGAGACCCAGTACTTC. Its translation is CASSPNRGETQYF.

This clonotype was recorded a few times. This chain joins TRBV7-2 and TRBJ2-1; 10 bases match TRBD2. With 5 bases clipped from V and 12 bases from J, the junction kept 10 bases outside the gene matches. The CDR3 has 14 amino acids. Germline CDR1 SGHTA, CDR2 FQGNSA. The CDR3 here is CASSRETSGKGQFF. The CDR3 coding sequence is TGTGCCAGCAGCCGAGAAACTAGCGGGAAGGGGCAGTTCTTC.

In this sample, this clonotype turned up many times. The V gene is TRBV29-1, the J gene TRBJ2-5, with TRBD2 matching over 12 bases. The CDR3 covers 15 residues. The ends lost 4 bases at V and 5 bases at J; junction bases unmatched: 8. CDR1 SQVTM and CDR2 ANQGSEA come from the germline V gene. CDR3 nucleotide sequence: TGCAGCGTTGCGGCTAGCGGGGGGGCCAGTGAGACCCAGTACTTC. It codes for CSVAASGGASETQYF.

CDR3 in amino acids: CASSQGDFRYVGMRNSPLHF. In DNA form, the CDR3 reads TGTGCCAGCAGCCAAGGTGACTTTCGTTACGTAGGAATGAGGAATTCACCCCTCCACTTT. This sequence joins TRBV4-2 and TRBJ1-6; D is uncertain. Germline V gene lookup returns CDR1 LGHNA and CDR2 YNFKEQ. Trimming shortened V by 1 base and J by 7 bases, and 26 bases separated the two germline ends. The CDR3 is 20 residues long.

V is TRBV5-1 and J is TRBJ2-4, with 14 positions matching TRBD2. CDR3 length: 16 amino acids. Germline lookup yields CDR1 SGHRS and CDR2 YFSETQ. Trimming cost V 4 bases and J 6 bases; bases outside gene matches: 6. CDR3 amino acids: CASSPRLAGGGNIQYF. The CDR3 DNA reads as TGCGCCAGCAGCCCAAGACTAGCGGGGGGGGGAAACATTCAGTACTTC. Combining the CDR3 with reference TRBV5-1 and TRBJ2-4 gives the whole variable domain KAGVTQTPRYLIKTRGQQVTLSCSPISGHRSVSWYQQTPGQGLQFLFEYFSETQRNKGNFPGRFSGRQFSNSRSEMNVSTLELGDSALYLCASSPRLAGGGNIQYFGAGTRLSVL.

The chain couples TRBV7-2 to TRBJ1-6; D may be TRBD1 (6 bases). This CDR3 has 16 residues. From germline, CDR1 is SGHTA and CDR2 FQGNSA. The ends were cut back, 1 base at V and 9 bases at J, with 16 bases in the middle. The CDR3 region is CASSLVEGGSGSPLHF. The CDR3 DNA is TGTGCCAGCAGCTTAGTAGAGGGGGGCTCGGGTTCACCCCTCCACTTT.

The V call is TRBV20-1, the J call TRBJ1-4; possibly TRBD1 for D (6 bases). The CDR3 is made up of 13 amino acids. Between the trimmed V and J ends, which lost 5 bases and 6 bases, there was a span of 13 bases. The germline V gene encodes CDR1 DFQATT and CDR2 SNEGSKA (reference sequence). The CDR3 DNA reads TGCAGTGCTCCCGACAGGAATCATGAAAAACTGTTTTTT. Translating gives CSAPDRNHEKLFF.

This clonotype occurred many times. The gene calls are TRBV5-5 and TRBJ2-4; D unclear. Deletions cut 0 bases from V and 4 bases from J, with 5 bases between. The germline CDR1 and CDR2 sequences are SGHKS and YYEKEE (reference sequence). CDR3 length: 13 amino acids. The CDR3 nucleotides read TGTGCCAGCAGCTTGGTTCCTAAAAACATTCAGTACTTC. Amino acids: CASSLVPKNIQYF.

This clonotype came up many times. CDR3 nucleotide sequence: TGTGCCACCAGTGATTGGACTAGCGGGGGAAACAATGAGCAGTTCTTC. This codes for CATSDWTSGGNNEQFF. The V call is TRBV24-1, the J call TRBJ2-1, with 13 nucleotides matching TRBD2. CDR1 is KGHDR, CDR2 SFDVKD, per germline. The ends lost 2 bases at V and 5 bases at J; junction bases unmatched: 2. The CDR3 runs to 16 residues.

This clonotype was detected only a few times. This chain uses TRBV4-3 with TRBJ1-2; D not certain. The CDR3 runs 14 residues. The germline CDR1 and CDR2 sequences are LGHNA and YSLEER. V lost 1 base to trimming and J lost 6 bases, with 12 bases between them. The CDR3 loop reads CASSQVTGRDGYTF. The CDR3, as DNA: TGCGCCAGCAGCCAAGTTACGGGAAGGGATGGCTACACCTTC.

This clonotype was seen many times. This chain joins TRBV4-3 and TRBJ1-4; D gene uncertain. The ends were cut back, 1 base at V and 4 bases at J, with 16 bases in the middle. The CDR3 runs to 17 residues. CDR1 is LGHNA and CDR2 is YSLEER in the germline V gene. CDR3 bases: TGCGCCAGCAGCCAAGGACTCAGGAAAGGGCTTAATGAAAAACTGTTTTTT. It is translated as CASSQGLRKGLNEKLFF.

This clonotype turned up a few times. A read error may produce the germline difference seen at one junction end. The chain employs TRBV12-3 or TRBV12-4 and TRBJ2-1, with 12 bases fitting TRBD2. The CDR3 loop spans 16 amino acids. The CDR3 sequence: CASSPGTSGYYDEQFF. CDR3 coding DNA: TGTGCCAGCAGTCCCGGGACTAGCGGGTACTACGATGAGCAGTTCTTC.